The 12 T cell receptor beta chains below were found in one sample sequenced in a study of shared clonotypes between healthy human individuals. The assay was immunoSEQ multiplex PCR, and TCRdb's table has in-frame clones only and misses some. The data show about 2 million clones, roughly 95% seen once. Sequenced material: naive CD4+ T cells sorted from blood. Subset in this sample: CD45RA+ positively selected. The receptors were gathered from a man between 18 and 35 years old in good health.

This chain uses TRBV6-1 with TRBJ2-5; tentative D call: TRBD2 (5 bases). The CDR3 has 15 residues. CDR1 MNHNS and CDR2 SASEGT come from the germline V gene. V lost 2 bases, J lost 9 bases, and 19 bases lay in between. The CDR3 DNA follows: TGTGCCAGCAGTGAAAACCCTCAAATCGGACTGGCCCAGTACTTC. It codes for CASSENPQIGLAQYF.

This chain connects TRBV4-2 to TRBJ1-6; 8 nucleotides match TRBD1. V gave up 1 base and J gave up 10 bases; unmatched junction bases: 6. CDR1 LGHNA and CDR2 YNFKEQ come from the germline V gene. This CDR3 contains 15 residues. CDR3 nucleotides: TGTGCCAGCAGCCAAGCCCCAGGGGGCGCATCACCCCTCCACTTT. It codes for CASSQAPGGASPLHF.

As concerns this clone: The sample contains more than one DNA sequence encoding this CDR3. The chain employs TRBV30 and TRBJ2-2; weak D call: TRBD1 (6 bases). This CDR3 is 13 amino acids long. The V end was cut by 5 bases, the J end by 1 base, with 8 bases between. Germline V CDR1 and CDR2: GTSNPN, SVGIG (reference sequence). The DNA for the CDR3 is TGTGCCTGGTCGACAGGGAACACCGGGGAGCTGTTTTTT. This gives the protein CAWSTGNTGELFF.

The V and J genes are TRBV6-6 and TRBJ1-5, with 7 bases lining up with TRBD1. Germline V gene sequence: CDR1 MNHNY, CDR2 SVGAGI (reference sequence). This CDR3 comprises 14 residues. Germline trimming cut 10 bases from V and 0 bases from J; bases unmatched to any gene: 6. CDR3 loop: CAIDRDSSNQPQHF. In nucleotides, the CDR3 is TGTGCCATTGACCGGGACAGTAGCAATCAGCCCCAGCATTTT.

The chain carries TRBV30 and TRBJ2-1, with D tentatively TRBD1 (6 bases). This CDR3 is built from 14 residues. From germline, CDR1 is GTSNPN and CDR2 SVGIG (reference sequence). The CDR3 DNA follows: TGTGCTGCGACCCGGGGCAGGGGTTACAATGAGCAGTTCTTC. Its protein product is CAATRGRGYNEQFF.

The chain links TRBV9 to TRBJ2-3; D possibly corresponds to TRBD2 (6 bases). Germline V gene sequence: CDR1 SGDLS, CDR2 YYNGEE. The CDR3 has 15 amino acids. V lost 4 bases to trimming and J lost 2 bases, with 14 bases between them. The CDR3 DNA sequence: TGTGCCAGCAGCCCCTACGGGGGATTCACAGATACGCAGTATTTT. Protein: CASSPYGGFTDTQYF.

This rearrangement joins TRBV9 to TRBJ1-1; D unresolved. Trimming took 0 bases from V and 0 from J, leaving 9 bases between them. CDR1 and CDR2 (germline): SGDLS, YYNGEE. The CDR3 totals 15 residues. The CDR3 spells CASSVEGRMNTEAFF. Here the CDR3 DNA reads TGTGCCAGCAGCGTAGAGGGCAGAATGAACACTGAAGCTTTCTTT.

This clone was counted at least ten times. Other DNA sequences of this sample code for an identical CDR3. V and J are TRBV30 and TRBJ1-2; no clear D. V lost 2 bases and J 6 bases, leaving 16 bases between the germline ends. CDR3 length: 14 amino acids. Per the germline V gene, CDR1 is GTSNPN and CDR2 is SVGIG (reference sequence). As DNA, the CDR3 is TGTGCCTGGAGTCTTGGCCCCGGAGGTAATGGCTACACCTTC. Residues: CAWSLGPGGNGYTF.

This chain uses TRBV19 with TRBJ1-6, with 8 bases identical to TRBD1. The CDR3 extends over 15 amino acids. The trim removed 4 bases at V and 7 bases at J, leaving 6 bases unmatched. Germline assignment: CDR1 LNHDA and CDR2 SQIVND (reference sequence). The CDR3 bases are TGTGCCAGTAGTACCCAGGACAGGGTGAATTCACCCCTCCACTTT. Protein sequence: CASSTQDRVNSPLHF.

Comments on this clone: Other DNA sequences within the sample encode an identical CDR3. The rearrangement joins TRBV10-3 to TRBJ1-1; no firm D call. The germline CDR1 and CDR2 sequences are ENHRY and SYGVKD. The CDR3 runs to 13 residues. V was trimmed by 2 bases and J by 1 base, leaving 5 bases between them. CDR3 region: CAISEGGNTEAFF. CDR3 coding DNA: TGTGCCATCAGTGAGGGAGGGAACACTGAAGCTTTCTTT.

In its sample, this clone was seen a few times. This CDR3 is CASSAGVGYEQYF. CDR3 DNA sequence: TGTGCCAGTAGTGCAGGGGTTGGCTACGAGCAGTACTTC. The V call is TRBV19, the J call TRBJ2-7; TRBD1 might be the D (6 bases). The CDR3 is 13 residues long. Trimming shortened V by 5 bases and J by 3 bases, and 11 bases separated the two germline ends. The germline V gene has CDR1 LNHDA and CDR2 SQIVND (reference sequence).

The J gene is TRBJ1-3, the V gene TRBV2, with TRBD1 identical over 7 bases. The length of the CDR3 is 15 residues. Trimming took 6 bases from V and 4 from J; bases not matched to a gene: 9. Germline assignment: CDR1 SNHLY and CDR2 FYNNEI. In nucleotides, the CDR3 is TGTGCCAGCAGGGGGGAGACAGGGTACGGAAACACCATATATTTT. Residues: CASRGETGYGNTIYF.